This T cell receptor (beta chain) was found in a study of control samples from healthy donors and cancer patients. This clone came up a few times. Some clones are missing from TCRdb's copy, which holds only in-frame ones; the method was immunoSEQ multiplex PCR. In the table there are tens of thousands of clones, about 89% of which are singletons. The length of the CDR3 is 14 residues. Per the germline V gene, CDR1 is MNHNY and CDR2 is SVGAGI (reference sequence). The J segment lost 6 bases and the V segment lost 5 bases, leaving 8 bases of the junction unmatched. The specimen was PBMCs. The J gene is TRBJ2-7, the V gene TRBV6-6, with 9 bases identical to TRBD2. The clonotype originates from a woman aged 55-70 years with lung cancer. In nucleotides, the CDR3 is TGTGCCAGCAGTATAGTAGCGGGAGAGCGCGAGCAGTACTTC. Translating it yields CASSIVAGEREQYF.